The 6 T cell receptor beta chains listed next were all sequenced from one sample in a study of vaccination effects on CD4 cells after COVID-19. Sequencing in the ViraFEST assay came after antigen-specific CD4+ T cells had been expanded with viral peptide pools, which were used to stimulate PBMC. Following 10 days of culture, CD4+ T cells were isolated. Each participant was given two doses of one vaccine (BNT162b2 or mRNA-1273). The antigens for these receptors are not known. This table comes from immunoSEQ multiplex PCR, and its TCRdb copy is limited to in-frame clones, with some not included. The sample shows approximately 30,000 clones, more than 55% of them seen only once. This specimen was CD4+ T cells from PBMCs cultured with SARS-CoV-2 spike peptides, taken after COVID-19 vaccination. These receptors all come from a human donor who received a COVID-19 vaccine.

This clone was counted a few times. The chain couples TRBV12-3 or TRBV12-4 to TRBJ2-7, with 8 bases fitting TRBD1. The CDR3 runs 13 residues. Germline trimming cut 5 bases from V and 3 bases from J; bases unmatched to any gene: 3. Written as DNA, the CDR3 is TGTGCCAGCAGTCGACAGGGGATCTACGAGCAGTACTTC. Translated, it gives CASSRQGIYEQYF.

This chain connects TRBV10-3 to TRBJ2-7; TRBD2 might be the D (6 bases). V was shortened by 3 bases and J by 3 bases, with 15 bases between the two germline ends. This CDR3 spans 15 amino acids. Germline V CDR1 and CDR2: ENHRY, SYGVKD. CDR3 nucleotide sequence: TGTGCCATCAGTGACCCTGGTGGGCGGGGCTACGAGCAGTACTTC. Its protein product is CAISDPGGRGYEQYF.

This chain links TRBV25-1 with TRBJ1-2; TRBD1 matches 7 bases. The J segment lost 8 bases and the V segment lost 6 bases, leaving 12 bases of the junction unmatched. This CDR3 is 14 amino acids long. Per germline, CDR1 MGHDK and CDR2 SYGVNS. The CDR3 loop is CASSSALTGDGYTF. CDR3 nucleotides: TGTGCCAGCAGCTCCGCCCTAACAGGGGACGGCTACACCTTC.

This clone showed up just a few times. This chain uses TRBV5-1 with TRBJ2-7; 14 nucleotides align to TRBD2. This CDR3 is built from 19 residues. Germline-derived CDR1 and CDR2 are SGHRS and YFSETQ. After removal of 2 bases from V and 3 bases from J, the junction contained 13 bases not matched to a gene. CDR3 residues: CASSFKTSGRAVSVYEQYF. The CDR3 region has the DNA TGCGCCAGCAGCTTTAAGACTAGCGGGAGGGCCGTTTCGGTCTACGAGCAGTACTTC. The variable domain in full, completed from reference TRBV5-1 and TRBJ2-7, reads KAGVTQTPRYLIKTRGQQVTLSCSPISGHRSVSWYQQTPGQGLQFLFEYFSETQRNKGNFPGRFSGRQFSNSRSEMNVSTLELGDSALYLCASSFKTSGRAVSVYEQYFGPGTRLTVT.

This chain links TRBV19 with TRBJ2-3, with 10 positions matching TRBD2. The CDR3 is 15 amino acids. The germline CDR1 and CDR2 sequences are LNHDA and SQIVND (reference sequence). V shed 6 bases, J shed 7 bases, and the junction held 10 bases outside the gene matches. The CDR3 coding sequence is TGTGCCAGTAGACAAACTAGCGGGGTAGAAAATACGCAGTATTTT. It yields the protein CASRQTSGVENTQYF.

The rearrangement links TRBV3-1 (or the pseudogene TRBV3-2) to TRBJ1-2; D not certain. CDR1 LGHDT and CDR2 YNNKEL come from the germline V gene (reference sequence). The CDR3 loop spans 13 amino acids. Deletions cut 3 bases from V and 0 bases from J, with 5 bases between. The CDR3 protein is CASSHAANYGYTF. For the CDR3, the DNA is TGTGCCAGCAGCCATGCGGCTAACTATGGCTACACCTTC.